Each of the 30 T cell receptor beta chains below was sequenced from the same sample in a study of T cells in Graves' hyperthyroidism and ophthalmopathy. Amplified TCR beta CDR3 regions derived from RNA transcripts. First-round RT-PCR of the TCR CDR3 relied on the HTBI primer set. TCRdb re-called the multiplex PCR reads through MiXCR, storing one row per CDR3 protein. The sample comprises around 350,000 distinct CDR3 sequences, about 18% of which are singletons, and 3.5% to 4% rests with the top ten. Sample: blood. Receptors originate from a woman aged 18-29 years with Graves' hyperthyroidism.

The chain joins TRBV12-3 or TRBV12-4 to TRBJ1-5, with no clear D. This CDR3 is 14 amino acids long. Trimming pared 6 bases from V and 2 bases from J, leaving 11 bases between. Written as DNA, the CDR3 is TGTGCCAGCAGGACGGGGTCAGGCAATCAGCCCCAGCATTTT. Protein: CASRTGSGNQPQHF.

This clonotype has ten or more counts. The V and J genes are TRBV5-1 and TRBJ1-1, with D perhaps matching TRBD1 (6 bases). Trimming left V 0 bases short and J 1 base short, with 13 bases between. The length of the CDR3 is 16 residues. The germline V gene has CDR1 SGHRS and CDR2 YFSETQ. The CDR3 nucleotides read TGCGCCAGCAGCTTGGTACAGGGTTGGTCGAACACTGAAGCTTTCTTT. The encoded protein is CASSLVQGWSNTEAFF.

This clonotype was counted only a few times. This chain joins TRBV5-1 and TRBJ1-5; D is perhaps TRBD1 (5 bases). Trimming removed 10 bases at V and 5 bases at J, with 16 bases between. There are 13 residues in the CDR3. The germline V gene encodes CDR1 SGHRS and CDR2 YFSETQ. CDR3 residues: CAPGGDGYQPQHF. CDR3 DNA sequence: TGCGCCCCGGGAGGGGATGGGTATCAGCCCCAGCATTTT.

The sample holds many counts of this clonotype. The rearrangement joins TRBV11-1 to TRBJ1-2; D ambiguous. The CDR3 is 16 amino acids. The germline V and J ends were trimmed by 4 bases and 8 bases, with 23 bases remaining between them. Germline V CDR1 and CDR2: SGHAT, FQDESV (reference sequence). In nucleotides, the CDR3 is TGTGCCAGCAGCTCTTACCCGGACGGTGGCTTAGGGGGCTACACCTTC. Residues: CASSSYPDGGLGGYTF.

This clonotype was counted at least ten times. The CDR3 region is CASSYSGRGHQETQYF. The CDR3 DNA reads as TGTGCCAGCAGTTACTCGGGCCGCGGACACCAAGAGACCCAGTACTTC. This chain joins TRBV6-5 and TRBJ2-5, with no clear D. In germline, CDR1 is MNHEY, CDR2 SVGAGI. V was trimmed by 0 bases and J by 0 bases, leaving 11 bases between them. This CDR3 region has 16 residues.

In its sample, this clonotype was seen many times. This sequence joins TRBV11-2 and TRBJ1-2, with unresolved D. Trimming stripped 5 bases from V and 4 bases from J, with 20 bases between. This CDR3 is built from 16 residues. In germline, CDR1 is SGHAT, CDR2 FQNNGV. CDR3 in DNA: TGTGCCAGCAGCCCATCCCCCCGCTCGCTCATCTATGGCTACACCTTC. Its protein product is CASSPSPRSLIYGYTF.

This clonotype appeared many times. The chain uses TRBV2 and TRBJ2-7; 11 bases are a match to TRBD2. The CDR3 is 14 residues long. Germline trimming cut 9 bases from V and 6 bases from J; bases unmatched to any gene: 10. Germline values: CDR1 SNHLY, CDR2 FYNNEI. CDR3 sequence (DNA): TGTGCCAGTCATTCCTCCGGGACTAGCGGCGAGCAGTACTTC. Translated, it gives CASHSSGTSGEQYF.

A word on this clonotype: A much larger clone sits a single nucleotide away, making a read error possible. The rearrangement joins TRBV4-1 to TRBJ2-2, with a tentative D call TRBD2 (5 bases). CDR3 length: 17 residues. Germline assignment: CDR1 MGHRA and CDR2 YSYEKL. CDR3 residues: CASSQTYIGKVAGELLF. The DNA for the CDR3 is TGCGCCAGCAGCCAAACCTATATAGGGAAGGTCGCCGGGGAGCTGTTGTTT.

This clonotype has ten or more counts. V is TRBV2 and J is TRBJ1-1; D gene unclear. Trimming removed 0 bases from V and 7 bases from J, with 15 bases in between. CDR3 length equals 15 residues. Germline V gene data show CDR1 as SNHLY and CDR2 as FYNNEI. This CDR3 is CASSEALGRSIEAFF. DNA of the CDR3: TGTGCCAGCAGTGAAGCGCTTGGGCGGAGCATTGAAGCTTTCTTT.

Written as DNA, the CDR3 is TGTGCCAGCAGCCAAGCAGGGCGCTCCTACGAGCAGTACTTC. It specifies CASSQAGRSYEQYF. The J gene is TRBJ2-7, the V gene TRBV3-1, with D perhaps matching TRBD1 (5 bases). The CDR3 covers 14 residues. V gave up 1 base and J gave up 0 bases, with 7 bases separating them. The germline CDR1 and CDR2 sequences are LGHDT and YNNKEL (reference sequence).

This clonotype came up many times. The rearrangement joins TRBV27 to TRBJ1-1; 7 positions match TRBD1. This CDR3 has 15 residues. Unmatched junction bases numbered 8, after V lost 5 bases and J lost 2 bases. CDR1 MNHEY and CDR2 SMNVEV come from the germline V gene (reference sequence). The CDR3 is CASSPRQGLNTEAFF. The DNA of the CDR3 is TGTGCCAGCAGTCCACGACAGGGATTAAACACTGAAGCTTTCTTT.

The gene calls are TRBV25-1 and TRBJ1-4; TRBD1 is a possible D gene (6 bases). Trimming cost V 2 bases and J 0 bases, with 10 bases left between them. There are 16 residues in the CDR3. CDR1 and CDR2 (germline): MGHDK, SYGVNS. The CDR3 region has the DNA TGTGCCAGCAGTGAACCACAGGGCTCAACTAATGAAAAACTGTTTTTT. It is translated as CASSEPQGSTNEKLFF. Based on the CDR3 plus reference TRBV25-1 and TRBJ1-4, the full variable domain is EADIYQTPRYLVIGTGKKITLECSQTMGHDKMYWYQQDPGMELHLIHYSYGVNSTEKGDLSSESTVSRIRTEHFPLTLESARPSHTSQYLCASSEPQGSTNEKLFFGSGTQLSVL.

The chain uses TRBV18 and TRBJ1-6; D is uncertain. There are 14 residues in the CDR3. Germline lookup yields CDR1 KGHSH and CDR2 LQKENI. Trimming shortened V by 3 bases and J by 9 bases, and 12 bases separated the two germline ends. The CDR3 DNA sequence: TGTGCCAGCTCACCGGGAGGCCGGGGTTCACCCCTCCACTTT. Its protein is CASSPGGRGSPLHF.

The sample holds one count of this clonotype. The rearrangement uses TRBV10-1 and TRBJ1-5; tentative D call: TRBD1 (5 bases). The CDR3 covers 17 residues. CDR1 and CDR2 from the germline V gene are WNHNN and SYGVQD (reference sequence). The germline V and J ends were trimmed by 7 bases and 0 bases, with 19 bases remaining between them. DNA for the CDR3: TGCGCCAGCACCCCCGTTGTGGCAGGGCATAGCAATCAGCCCCAGCATTTT. Translated, it gives CASTPVVAGHSNQPQHF.

In regard to this clonotype: A clone one base away is much larger, so this may be a read error. The chain links TRBV6-5 to TRBJ2-7; D unclear. The CDR3 loop spans 12 amino acids. Germline V CDR1 and CDR2: MNHEY, SVGAGI. The CDR3 DNA sequence: TGTACCAGCAGTTACGGTCGGGACGAGCAGTACTTC. It translates to CTSSYGRDEQYF.

The genes are TRBV12-3 or TRBV12-4 and TRBJ1-5; D remains unclear. The CDR3 contains 13 residues. V lost 6 bases and J 0 bases, leaving 6 bases between the germline ends. In nucleotides, the CDR3 is TGTGCCAGCAGACTTTATAGCAATCAGCCCCAGCATTTT. It specifies CASRLYSNQPQHF.

This clonotype was found many times. The chain recombines TRBV28 with TRBJ2-7; TRBD2 aligns across 8 bases. The V and J ends lost 2 bases and 11 bases, in that order; junction bases with no gene match: 8. CDR1 MDHEN and CDR2 SYDVKM come from the germline V gene. The CDR3 covers 13 residues. In DNA, the CDR3 is TGTGCCAGCAGTTTAATCCCTCTCGGGGGGGAGTACTTC. Encoded protein: CASSLIPLGGEYF.

This clonotype was seen at least ten times. This chain connects TRBV5-1 to TRBJ1-3; tentatively, D is TRBD1 (6 bases). V gave up 1 base and J gave up 0 bases, with 14 bases separating them. The CDR3 has 17 residues. Germline V gene sequence: CDR1 SGHRS, CDR2 YFSETQ. This CDR3 reads CASSLSGQPLSGNTIYF. The CDR3 DNA reads as TGCGCCAGCAGCTTGAGTGGACAGCCTCTCTCTGGAAACACCATATATTTT.

The CDR3 reads CASRLRGGRTEAFF. DNA for the CDR3: TGTGCCAGCAGGCTGCGAGGGGGTCGCACTGAAGCTTTCTTT. The chain couples TRBV12-3 or TRBV12-4 to TRBJ1-1; maybe TRBD1 (6 bases). V was shortened by 6 bases and J by 4 bases, with 15 bases between the two germline ends. The CDR3 length is 14 residues.

The chain is built from TRBV12-3 or TRBV12-4 and TRBJ1-2; the D is unclear. V was shortened by 3 bases and J by 2 bases, with 10 bases between the two germline ends. The CDR3 sequence is 14 residues long. The CDR3 DNA reads as TGTGCCAGCAGTTTGAATTCGGTAAACTATGGCTACACCTTC. This codes for CASSLNSVNYGYTF.

This clonotype showed up many times. The genes are TRBV6-1 and TRBJ2-7; 11 bases line up with TRBD2. Trimming removed 6 bases from V and 2 bases from J; junction bases left unmatched: 6. Germline V CDR1 and CDR2: MNHNS, SASEGT. The CDR3 is 15 amino acids. The CDR3 sequence: CASSTTSGAPYEQYF. The CDR3 region has the DNA TGTGCCAGCAGCACGACTAGCGGGGCTCCCTACGAGCAGTACTTC.

In its sample, this clonotype was seen many times. The DNA for the CDR3 is TGCAGCGTTGAGGGAGACAGGGTGTATGGCTACACCTTC. It yields the protein CSVEGDRVYGYTF. This rearrangement joins TRBV29-1 to TRBJ1-2, with 7 bases lining up with TRBD1. Looked up from germline, CDR1 is SQVTM and CDR2 is ANQGSEA. V was clipped by 3 bases and J by 5 bases; unmatched bases: 6. The CDR3 spans 13 residues.

The chain combines TRBV12-3 or TRBV12-4 with TRBJ1-4, with a tentative D call TRBD1 (5 bases). The CDR3 is 14 amino acids. V was clipped by 3 bases and J by 6 bases, with 11 bases between them. CDR3 sequence reads: CASSFRDPDEKLFF. The CDR3 coding sequence is TGTGCCAGCAGTTTCCGGGACCCCGATGAAAAACTGTTTTTT.

This clonotype was recorded at least ten times. The chain couples TRBV5-1 to TRBJ2-2; D not resolved. The V gene's germline CDR1 is SGHRS and CDR2 YFSETQ. The CDR3 runs 11 residues. The germline V and J ends were trimmed by 1 base and 8 bases, with 3 bases remaining between them. CDR3 sequence (DNA): TGCGCCAGCAGCTTGAATGGGGAGCTGTTTTTT. It codes for CASSLNGELFF.

This clonotype came up many times. The chain links TRBV11-2 to TRBJ2-2; 7 positions agree with TRBD2. Germline CDR1 and CDR2: SGHAT and FQNNGV. V trimming: 4 bases; J trimming: 0 bases; junction bases outside the gene matches: 8. This CDR3 contains 17 residues. CDR3 in amino acids: CASSSDLLAANTGELFF. CDR3 nucleotide sequence: TGTGCCAGCAGCTCCGATCTTCTAGCGGCGAACACCGGGGAGCTGTTTTTT.

V usage is TRBV3-1 and J usage is TRBJ1-1; D perhaps matches TRBD1 (6 bases). From germline, CDR1 is LGHDT and CDR2 YNNKEL (reference sequence). This CDR3 comprises 12 residues. V was cut by 5 bases and J by 7 bases, with 11 bases left in between. CDR3 nucleotide sequence: TGTGCCAGCAGCGACCGACAGGATGAAGCTTTCTTT. It translates to CASSDRQDEAFF.

J is TRBJ1-2 and V is TRBV6-1; possibly TRBD1 for D (5 bases). Germline V gene sequence: CDR1 MNHNS, CDR2 SASEGT. This CDR3 has 16 residues. V shed 4 bases and J shed 3 bases, with 18 bases lying between them. The CDR3 DNA follows: TGTGCCAGCAGTGCCCGGGGGTTCCCGAAGTACTATGGCTACACCTTC. It specifies CASSARGFPKYYGYTF.

The chain couples TRBV5-1 to TRBJ1-1, with D possibly matching TRBD1 (6 bases). The V and J ends lost 0 bases and 4 bases respectively, with 13 bases between them. Germline CDR1 and CDR2: SGHRS and YFSETQ. This CDR3 is built from 15 residues. Here the CDR3 reads CASSLEGQGRTEAFF. DNA for the CDR3: TGCGCCAGCAGCTTGGAGGGGCAGGGGCGCACTGAAGCTTTCTTT.

This clonotype appeared a few times. The genes are TRBV12-5 and TRBJ2-1; tentative D call: TRBD2 (6 bases). CDR1 and CDR2 from the germline V gene are LGHNT and FRNRAP. The CDR3 totals 13 residues. The V gene lost 3 bases and the J gene lost 6 bases, with 9 bases spanning the gap. CDR3 DNA sequence: TGTGCTAGTGGTTTCGGAGGGAGCAATGAGCAGTTCTTC. Its protein is CASGFGGSNEQFF.

This clonotype was picked up many times. The rearrangement uses TRBV2 and TRBJ1-5; the D is unclear. The V and J ends lost 3 bases and 5 bases respectively, with 5 bases between them. The germline V gene encodes CDR1 SNHLY and CDR2 FYNNEI. The CDR3 has 12 amino acids. CDR3 in DNA: TGTGCCAGCAGTGACGGGTATCAGCCCCAGCATTTT. Protein: CASSDGYQPQHF.